This T cell receptor (beta chain) was sequenced during a study of cytomegalovirus exposure and HLA in healthy donors. General study points: Further analysis was carried out later, and it showed several of the most significant clusters appearing linked to common viral pathogens. Researchers catalogued about 150 TCR beta chains as cytomegalovirus-associated.

With 60 Vbeta and 13 Jbeta primers, the PCR was carried out. Profiled with immunoSEQ multiplex PCR; TCRdb holds only in-frame clones, not every one. This sample has roughly 200,000 clones, with about 9.4% found just once. This clone showed up just a few times. Its antigen is not identified. Other DNA sequences of this sample code for an identical CDR3. The clonotype comes from a woman in her thirties in good health and CMV-seropositive. The sequenced sample consisted of PBMCs.

CDR3 protein: CASSFGTSGTREQYF. The CDR3 DNA sequence: TGCGCCAGCAGCTTCGGGACTAGCGGGACGCGTGAGCAGTACTTC. The chain is built from TRBV5-1 and TRBJ2-7; 13 bases match TRBD2. V trimming: 2 bases; J trimming: 7 bases; junction bases outside the gene matches: 6. Germline values: CDR1 SGHRS, CDR2 YFSETQ. The CDR3 totals 15 residues.